The 9 T cell receptor beta chains below come from one sample, sequenced in a study of blood T cell repertoires in COVID-19. Profiling relied on immunoSEQ multiplex PCR, and the TCRdb table lists in-frame clones only, not all of them. The sample yields some 130,000 clones, approximately 88% seen once. Sequenced sample: peripheral blood. The receptors were sampled from a woman aged 80 or over with acute or convalescent COVID-19.

The chain couples TRBV11-2 to TRBJ1-3, with D tentatively TRBD1 (5 bases). V shed 3 bases and J shed 5 bases, with 20 bases lying between them. The V gene's germline CDR1 is SGHAT and CDR2 FQNNGV. The CDR3 runs to 17 residues. The CDR3 nucleotides are TGTGCCAGCAGCTTGTCTCGGGGGTTTAGTAGTCGAAACACCATATATTTT. Amino acids: CASSLSRGFSSRNTIYF.

The chain combines TRBV5-1 with TRBJ1-5; 7 positions agree with TRBD1. Germline V gene lookup returns CDR1 SGHRS and CDR2 YFSETQ. The CDR3 is made up of 15 amino acids. V trimming: 4 bases; J trimming: 5 bases; junction bases outside the gene matches: 9. CDR3 residues: CASSLPDRSDQPQHF. For the CDR3, the DNA is TGCGCCAGCAGCCTACCGGACAGGTCGGATCAGCCCCAGCATTTT.

The chain is built from TRBV7-9 and TRBJ2-3; 9 bases map to TRBD1. CDR3 length equals 17 residues. The V gene's germline CDR1 is SEHNR and CDR2 FQNEAQ (reference sequence). Germline trimming cut 1 base from V and 1 base from J; bases unmatched to any gene: 6. This CDR3 is CASSLVGGDRGTDTQYF. CDR3 bases: TGTGCCAGCAGCTTAGTAGGTGGGGACAGGGGCACAGATACGCAGTATTTT.

This sequence joins TRBV5-4 and TRBJ1-1, with a weak D call TRBD1 (5 bases). Germline V gene lookup returns CDR1 SGHNT and CDR2 YYREEE (reference sequence). Trimming pared 0 bases from V and 1 base from J, leaving 10 bases between. The CDR3 extends over 15 amino acids. CDR3 in amino acids: CASSLVGARNTEAFF. The CDR3 DNA sequence: TGTGCCAGCAGCTTGGTAGGGGCCAGGAACACTGAAGCTTTCTTT.

The CDR3 region is CASRPEGANEKLFF. The CDR3 region has the DNA TGCGCCAGCAGGCCCGAGGGGGCTAATGAAAAACTGTTTTTT. V and J are TRBV5-1 and TRBJ1-4, with D possibly matching TRBD1 (6 bases). The germline gives CDR1 SGHRS, CDR2 YFSETQ. The CDR3 has 14 amino acids. The V end lost 5 bases, the J end lost 3 bases, and 11 bases lay between the germline ends.

On this clone itself: Other DNA variants within this sample encode the same CDR3. The chain uses TRBV7-2 and TRBJ1-2; D ambiguous. Trimming left V 6 bases short and J 3 bases short, with 8 bases between. Per germline, CDR1 SGHTA and CDR2 FQGNSA. The CDR3 has 12 residues. The CDR3: CASSLQYYGYTF. For the CDR3, the DNA is TGTGCCAGCAGTTTACAGTACTATGGCTACACCTTC.

This sequence joins TRBV14 and TRBJ1-2; D not resolved. V lost 1 base and J 2 bases, leaving 5 bases between the germline ends. Looked up from germline, CDR1 is SGHDN and CDR2 is FVKESK. This CDR3 comprises 13 residues. In DNA form, the CDR3 reads TGTGCCAGCAGCCAAGTCAGGAACTATGGCTACACCTTC. It specifies CASSQVRNYGYTF.

This chain links TRBV18 with TRBJ1-1; D is undetermined. Germline CDR1 and CDR2: KGHSH and LQKENI. CDR3 size: 14 residues. The germline V and J ends were trimmed by 2 bases and 1 base, with 8 bases remaining between them. DNA for the CDR3: TGTGCCAGCTCACCAACCCAGGCGAACACTGAAGCTTTCTTT. Its translation is CASSPTQANTEAFF.

CDR3 residues: CATSMDRGGGYTF. Written as DNA, the CDR3 is TGTGCCACCAGCATGGACAGGGGGGGTGGCTACACCTTC. The rearrangement links TRBV15 to TRBJ1-2, with 10 bases fitting TRBD1. The CDR3 is made up of 13 amino acids. Germline-derived CDR1 and CDR2 are LNHNV and YYDKDF (reference sequence). Trimming cost V 4 bases and J 7 bases; bases outside gene matches: 3.